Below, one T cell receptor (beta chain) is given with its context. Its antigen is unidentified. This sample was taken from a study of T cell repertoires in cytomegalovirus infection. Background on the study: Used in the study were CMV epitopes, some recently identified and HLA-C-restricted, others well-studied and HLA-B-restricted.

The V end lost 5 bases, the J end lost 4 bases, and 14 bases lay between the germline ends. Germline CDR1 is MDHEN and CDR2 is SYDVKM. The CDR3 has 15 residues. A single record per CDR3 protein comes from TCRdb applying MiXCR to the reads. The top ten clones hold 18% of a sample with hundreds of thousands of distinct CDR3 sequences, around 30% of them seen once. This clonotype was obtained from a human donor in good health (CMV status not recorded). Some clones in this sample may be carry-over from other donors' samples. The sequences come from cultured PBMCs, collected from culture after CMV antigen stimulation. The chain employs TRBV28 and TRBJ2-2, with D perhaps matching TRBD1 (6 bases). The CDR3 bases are TGTGCCAGCAGTCAGCAGGGGTTTGGCACCGGGGAGCTGTTTTTT. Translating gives CASSQQGFGTGELFF. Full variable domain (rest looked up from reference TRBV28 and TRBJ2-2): DVKVTQSSRYLVKRTGEKVFLECVQDMDHENMFWYRQDPGLGLRLIYFSYDVKMKEKGDIPEGYSVSREKKERFSLILESASTNQTSMYLCASSQQGFGTGELFFGEGSRLTVL.